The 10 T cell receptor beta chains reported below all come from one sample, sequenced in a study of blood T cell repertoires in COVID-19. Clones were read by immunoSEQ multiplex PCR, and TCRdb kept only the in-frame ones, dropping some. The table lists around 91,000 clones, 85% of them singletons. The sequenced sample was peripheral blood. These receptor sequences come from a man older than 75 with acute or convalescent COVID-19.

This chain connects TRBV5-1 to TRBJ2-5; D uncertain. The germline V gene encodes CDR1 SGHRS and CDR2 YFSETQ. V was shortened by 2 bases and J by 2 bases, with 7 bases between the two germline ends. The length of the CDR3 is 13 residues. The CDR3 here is CASSFKLQETQYF. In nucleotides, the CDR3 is TGCGCCAGCAGCTTCAAACTACAAGAGACCCAGTACTTC. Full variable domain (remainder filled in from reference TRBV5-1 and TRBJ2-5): KAGVTQTPRYLIKTRGQQVTLSCSPISGHRSVSWYQQTPGQGLQFLFEYFSETQRNKGNFPGRFSGRQFSNSRSEMNVSTLELGDSALYLCASSFKLQETQYFGPGTRLLVL.

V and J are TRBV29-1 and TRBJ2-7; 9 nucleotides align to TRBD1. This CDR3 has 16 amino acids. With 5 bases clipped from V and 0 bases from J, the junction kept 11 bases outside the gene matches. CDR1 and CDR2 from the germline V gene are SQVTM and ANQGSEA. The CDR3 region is CSVSPWGDRVSYEQYF. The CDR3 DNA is TGCAGCGTTTCCCCCTGGGGGGACAGGGTCTCCTACGAGCAGTACTTC.

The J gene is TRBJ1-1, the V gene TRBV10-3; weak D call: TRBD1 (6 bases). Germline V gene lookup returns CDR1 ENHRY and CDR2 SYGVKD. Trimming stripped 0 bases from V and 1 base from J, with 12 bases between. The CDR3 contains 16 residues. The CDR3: CAISESKRTENTEAFF. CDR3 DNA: TGTGCCATCAGTGAGTCAAAGCGGACAGAGAACACTGAAGCTTTCTTT.

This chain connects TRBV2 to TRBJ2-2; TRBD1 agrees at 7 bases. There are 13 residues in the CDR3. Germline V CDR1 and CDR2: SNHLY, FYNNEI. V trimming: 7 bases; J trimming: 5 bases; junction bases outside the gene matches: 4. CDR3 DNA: TGTGCCAGCAAGGGGGCGCCTACCGGGGAGCTGTTTTTT. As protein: CASKGAPTGELFF. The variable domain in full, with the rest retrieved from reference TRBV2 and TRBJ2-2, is EPEVTQTPSHQVTQMGQEVILRCVPISNHLYFYWYRQILGQKVEFLVSFYNNEISEKSEIFDDQFSVERPDGSNFTLKIRSTKLEDSAMYFCASKGAPTGELFFGEGSRLTVL.

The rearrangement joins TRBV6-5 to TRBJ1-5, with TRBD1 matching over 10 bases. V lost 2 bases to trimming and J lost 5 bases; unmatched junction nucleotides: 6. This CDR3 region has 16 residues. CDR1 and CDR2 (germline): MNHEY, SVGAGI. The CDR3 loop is CASSYTGQGEDQPQHF. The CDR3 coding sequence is TGTGCCAGCAGTTACACTGGACAGGGGGAGGATCAGCCCCAGCATTTT.

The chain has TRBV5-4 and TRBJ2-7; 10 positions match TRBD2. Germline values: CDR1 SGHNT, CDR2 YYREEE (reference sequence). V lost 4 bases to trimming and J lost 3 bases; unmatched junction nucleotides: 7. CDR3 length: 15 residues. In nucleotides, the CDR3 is TGTGCCAGCAGCCCAGTCACTAGCGGGATCTACGAGCAGTACTTC. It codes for CASSPVTSGIYEQYF.

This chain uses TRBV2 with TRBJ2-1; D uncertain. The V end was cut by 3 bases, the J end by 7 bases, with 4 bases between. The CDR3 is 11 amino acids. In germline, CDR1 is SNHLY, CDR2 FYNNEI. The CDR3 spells CASSDENEQFF. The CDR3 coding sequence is TGTGCCAGCAGTGACGAGAATGAGCAGTTCTTC. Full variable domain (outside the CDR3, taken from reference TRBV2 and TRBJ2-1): EPEVTQTPSHQVTQMGQEVILRCVPISNHLYFYWYRQILGQKVEFLVSFYNNEISEKSEIFDDQFSVERPDGSNFTLKIRSTKLEDSAMYFCASSDENEQFFGPGTRLTVL.

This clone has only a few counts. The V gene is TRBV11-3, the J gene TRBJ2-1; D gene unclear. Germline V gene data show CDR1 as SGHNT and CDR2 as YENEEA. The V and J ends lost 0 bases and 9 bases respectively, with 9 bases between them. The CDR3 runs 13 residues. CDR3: CASSLERHGEQFF. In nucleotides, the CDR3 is TGTGCCAGCAGCTTAGAGCGGCACGGTGAGCAGTTCTTC.

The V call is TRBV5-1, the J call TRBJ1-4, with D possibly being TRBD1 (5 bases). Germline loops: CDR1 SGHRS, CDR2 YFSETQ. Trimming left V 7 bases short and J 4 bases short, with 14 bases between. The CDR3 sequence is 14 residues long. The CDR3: CASGTGGFNEKLFF. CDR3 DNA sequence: TGCGCCAGCGGAACGGGGGGGTTTAATGAAAAACTGTTTTTT.

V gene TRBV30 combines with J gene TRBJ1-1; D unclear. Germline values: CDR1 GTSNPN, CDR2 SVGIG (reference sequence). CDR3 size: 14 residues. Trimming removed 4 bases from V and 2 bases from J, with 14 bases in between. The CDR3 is CAWTRVTANTEAFF. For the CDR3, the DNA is TGTGCCTGGACGAGGGTTACAGCTAACACTGAAGCTTTCTTT.